This TCR beta chain was profiled in a study of T-cell reconstitution after alpha-beta-depleted transplantation in children. The study, taken as a whole, reports: One year after transplant, T-cell counts and diversity came mostly from newly produced T cells.

Concerning this clonotype: Antigen: not known.

Trimming pared 1 base from V and 5 bases from J, leaving 13 bases between. This CDR3 comprises 15 residues. Germline CDR1 MNHEY, CDR2 SVGAGI. Preparation of the TCRbeta library was carried out with unique molecular identifiers. A single record per CDR3 protein comes from TCRdb applying MiXCR to the PCR reads. The sample contains about 300,000 distinct CDR3 sequences, over 7.5% of which appear only once. V gene TRBV6-5 combines with J gene TRBJ2-3; D assignment may be TRBD1 or TRBD2 (6 bases each). The TCR comes from a female patient aged 2-10 years who had a stem cell transplant for Fanconi anemia, so the T cells may come from the graft donor. This material consisted of peripheral blood, taken 360 days after TCRalphabeta/CD19-depleted stem cell transplant. The CDR3: CASSYLGGTIDTQYF. The CDR3 nucleotides are TGTGCCAGCAGTTACTTAGGGGGGACGATAGATACGCAGTATTTT.